This record looks at one TCR beta chain sequence and its context. Its antigen has not been determined. The record has no base qualities; no much larger clone is one base away. The data are from a study of blood T cell repertoires in COVID-19 (dated by TCRdb to the early 2020s). Regarding the research as a whole: Samples from collaborators originated in the United States, Italy and Spain and spanned both the acute and convalescent phases of COVID-19. The prospective study material was composed of cDNA or gDNA derived from T cells, B-cell-depleted T cells, or PBMCs. The dataset comprised deeply sampled blood TCRbeta repertoires from subjects exposed to, actively infected with, or recovered from COVID-19. The repertoires were released in a freely available public database meant as a resource for research on the immune response to SARS-CoV-2. Samples came from the ongoing ImmuneRACE study (first 160 participants) plus 1,254 subjects from 6 global collaborators. A de-identified subject ID, COVID-19 status, age in years and sex were almost always included in the sample metadata. Where available, HLA class I and class II types were taken from metadata supplied by the sample provider and were not determined by assay-based typing.

CDR1 and CDR2 are drawn from the germline V gene: SNHLY, FYNNEI. V was cut back by 2 bases and J by 0 bases, leaving a gap of 8 bases between them. From the cysteine up to the phenylalanine, the CDR3 has a length of 16 residues. The kept DNA is CDR3 alone, 48 bases in frame from the first base. Study-level results and caveats: The amount of clinical and demographic metadata varied by source and participant and was provided uncurated.

The immunoSEQ Assay, a bias-controlled multiplex PCR, was used to amplify TCRbeta CDR3 regions from genomic DNA. The original methods were these. Nucleated cell counts per sample were estimated from amplification of reference gene primers within the assay. To quantify the absolute abundance of each unique TCRbeta CDR3 rearrangement, sequence reads were collapsed and filtered. For each sample, productive Simpson clonality was calculated by taking the square root of Simpson's diversity index across productive rearrangements. Here the immuneACCESS table is served through TCRdb, limited to in-frame sequences with V and J called. Missing clones are a known gap in these copies; in checked studies unresolved V genes cover under half, and the rest lacks a known reason. That table gives V, J and clone size, and the DNA gave D and trimming. In all, the sample holds approximately 140,000 clones, and roughly 90% of those were seen once. About 4.6% of the sample is held by the ten biggest clonotypes.

Whole blood was collected in K2EDTA tubes by collaborating institutions according to the institutions' own protocols. Collaborator samples were shipped for TCRbeta analysis as frozen whole blood, isolated PBMCs, or DNA extracted from either sample type. The specimen sequenced was peripheral blood. Recombination joined TRBV2 with TRBJ1-6; a confident D gene designation cannot be given. This clonotype originated in a woman aged 55-70 years with active or convalescent COVID-19. The DNA sequence is TGTGCCAGCAGTGAACCCGAGAGCTCCTATAATTCACCCCTCCACTTT. Translation gives CASSEPESSYNSPLHF.